This T cell receptor beta chain was recorded in a study of blood T cell repertoires in COVID-19. This clone was counted a single time. Germline CDR1 reads LNHDA; CDR2 reads SQIVND (reference sequence). The V segment lost 5 bases and the J segment 0 bases; nucleotides outside the gene matches: 4. The CDR3 is made up of 14 amino acids. Repertoires were generated with immunoSEQ multiplex PCR, while TCRdb's copy carries only in-frame clones and drops some. The data hold approximately 480,000 clones, with roughly 87% observed a single time. The sample comprised peripheral blood. The genes are TRBV19 and TRBJ2-7, with TRBD1 matching 7 bases. The sequence came from a man between 18 and 29 years old with COVID-19, enrolled during active disease. The CDR3 DNA reads as TGTGCCAGTAGTCAGGGACAGAGCTCCTACGAGCAGTACTTC. It is translated as CASSQGQSSYEQYF.